Following are 3 T cell receptor beta chains from one sample sequenced in a study of metastatic and nonmetastatic thyroid tumors. TCRdb re-called clones from the PCR reads using MiXCR. The sample consists of 20,000 to 25,000 clones, 9.5% to 13% of them appearing once. Patients underwent thyroid surgery, and none had received any treatment before it. The specimen was blood. Receptor source: a female donor with papillary thyroid cancer or a benign thyroid nodule (not recorded which). Some clones in this sample may be carry-over from other donors' samples.

A word on this clone: One base away lies a much larger clone, so this may be a sequencing read error. The chain joins TRBV4-1 to TRBJ2-1; D ambiguous. The CDR3 runs 17 residues. Germline CDR1 and CDR2: MGHRA and YSYEKL. V lost 5 bases and J lost 8, with 25 bases in between. CDR3 in amino acids: CASSAQPTVYGDHEQFF. The CDR3 coding sequence is TGCGCCAGCAGCGCCCAGCCAACAGTATACGGAGACCATGAGCAGTTCTTC.

In its sample, this clone was seen many times. The V gene is TRBV19, the J gene TRBJ2-3; D is unresolved. The CDR3 has 16 amino acids. Germline CDR1 is LNHDA and CDR2 is SQIVND (reference sequence). Trimming shortened V by 5 bases and J by 2 bases, and 17 bases separated the two germline ends. CDR3 amino acids: CASSPQLQPHTDTQYF. In DNA form, the CDR3 reads TGTGCCAGTAGTCCCCAGCTCCAACCCCACACAGATACGCAGTATTTT.

In this sample, this clone turned up a few times. This chain joins TRBV6-7 and TRBJ2-7, with no clear D. TRBV6-7 is an ORF, with its function uncertain. Deletions cut 0 bases from V and 4 bases from J, with 10 bases between. This CDR3 has 14 residues. CDR3 region: CASSYSAGPYEQYV. In DNA form, the CDR3 reads TGTGCCAGCAGTTACTCCGCAGGACCTTACGAGCAGTACGTC.